The source of this T cell receptor beta chain is a study of Graves' ophthalmopathy and Graves' hyperthyroidism. Regarding the study as a whole: For predicting ophthalmopathy progression, the model had more than 60% sensitivity and 72.22% specificity. Blood contained most expanded thyroid clonotypes exceeding 0.001 frequency.

This clonotype came up a few times. Its antigen is as yet unknown. V was pared by 6 bases and J by 7 bases, with 8 bases of the junction left unmatched. This CDR3 has 13 residues. Germline lookup yields CDR1 SQVTM and CDR2 ANQGSEA. What supplied the PBMCs was 7.5 to 10 ml of fresh peripheral blood. Amplifying from RNA transcripts, the study obtained TCR beta CDR3 regions. The workflow started with a first-round RT-PCR run with HTBI primers and then moved on to a second-round multiplex PCR. Each CDR3 protein is one row after TCRdb ran MiXCR on the multiplex PCR reads. This table holds roughly 700,000 distinct CDR3 sequences, 40% found once.

The gene calls are TRBV29-1 and TRBJ1-2; 10 bases agree with TRBD1. Sequencing was done on a sample of peripheral blood. The origin of this receptor is an adult man with Graves' ophthalmopathy. The CDR3 reads CSVRDRGEGGYTF. The CDR3 coding sequence is TGCAGCGTCCGGGACAGGGGAGAAGGTGGCTACACCTTC.